This TCR beta chain was retrieved from a study of patients and donors after allogeneic stem cell transplantation. The CDR3 covers 16 residues. Germline CDR1 and CDR2: MNHNY and SVGAGI (reference sequence). The J segment lost 3 bases and the V segment lost 5 bases, leaving 10 bases of the junction unmatched. This clonotype was observed a few times. MiXCR, applied by TCRdb to the RT-PCR reads, yields one record per CDR3 protein. The sample records 150,000 to 200,000 distinct CDR3 sequences, approximately 30% being singletons. This TCR derives from a human donor who was either an allogeneic HSCT recipient or a stem cell or donor lymphocyte infusion donor (not recorded which). It is not recorded whose cells these are; they may come from a transplant donor. This chain joins TRBV6-6 and TRBJ1-2; 9 bases map to TRBD1. The sequenced sample consisted of blood, either unsorted or a sorted T cell fraction (not recorded which). The CDR3 sequence is CASSLGDRVKDYGYTF. DNA of the CDR3: TGTGCCAGCAGTCTGGGGGACAGGGTGAAAGACTATGGCTACACCTTC.